The T cell receptor (beta chain) under discussion was sequenced for a study of regulatory T cells in long-lasting Graves disease. General observations from the study: Persistent disease exhibited a predilection for TRBV28, TRBJ1-2 and TRBJ2-5.

Regarding time point: newly diagnosed GD, antithyroid drugs for less than 3 months. The authors made the TCR library using RNA they extracted from PBMCs. Graves' disease diagnoses followed American Thyroid Association guidelines. EDTA tubes were used for drawing around 8.8 milliliters of peripheral blood. The CDR3 covers 13 residues. Germline CDR1 LGHNT, CDR2 FRNRAP. The V end lost 6 bases, the J end lost 8 bases, and 14 bases lay between the germline ends. This clonotype showed up many times. Its antigen is undetermined. Libraries of TCR beta came from iRepertoire HTBI primers plus Arm-PCR of CDR3 regions. MiXCR was run by TCRdb on the multiplex PCR reads, yielding one entry per CDR3 protein. The data contain around 450,000 distinct CDR3 sequences, 15% to 20% of them singletons. These data were also filed under a second study, of T cells in Graves' hyperthyroidism and ophthalmopathy. Per that study: No progression to ophthalmopathy during 18 months of follow-up defined stable disease.

This sequence joins TRBV12-5 and TRBJ2-1; perhaps TRBD1 as D (6 bases). The source is a man in his forties or fifties with Graves disease. This specimen was peripheral blood mononuclear cells (PBMCs), taken at new diagnosis, from a patient treated with antithyroid drugs. CDR3 residues: CASGSTGFDEQFF. In DNA form, the CDR3 reads TGTGCTAGTGGCAGCACAGGGTTCGATGAGCAGTTCTTC.